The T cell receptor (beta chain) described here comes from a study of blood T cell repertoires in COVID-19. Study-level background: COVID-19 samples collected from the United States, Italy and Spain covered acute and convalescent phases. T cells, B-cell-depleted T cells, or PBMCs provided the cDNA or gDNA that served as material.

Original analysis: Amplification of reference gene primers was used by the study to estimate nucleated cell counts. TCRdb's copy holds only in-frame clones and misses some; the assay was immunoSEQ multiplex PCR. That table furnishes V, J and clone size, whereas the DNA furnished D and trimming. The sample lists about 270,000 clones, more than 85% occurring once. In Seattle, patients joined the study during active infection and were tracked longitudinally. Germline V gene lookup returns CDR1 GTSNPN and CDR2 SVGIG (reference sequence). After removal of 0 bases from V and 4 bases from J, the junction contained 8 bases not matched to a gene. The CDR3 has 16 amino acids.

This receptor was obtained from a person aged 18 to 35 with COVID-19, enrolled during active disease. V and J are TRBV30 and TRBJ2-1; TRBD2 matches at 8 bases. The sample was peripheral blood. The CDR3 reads CAWSVLGSGSYNEQFF. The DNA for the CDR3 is TGTGCCTGGAGTGTTTTGGGGAGCGGGAGTTACAATGAGCAGTTCTTC.